The 25 T cell receptor beta chains presented below share a single source sample, sequenced in a study of blood T cell repertoires in COVID-19. This table comes from immunoSEQ multiplex PCR, and its TCRdb copy is limited to in-frame clones, with some not included. The data contain about 120,000 clones, around three quarters of them seen just once; the ten biggest clones take up 3% to 4.5%. Sequenced material: peripheral blood. The source is a woman aged 80 or older with acute or convalescent COVID-19.

The chain links TRBV28 to TRBJ1-5; D is ambiguous. Germline V gene data show CDR1 as MDHEN and CDR2 as SYDVKM. V shed 6 bases and J shed 0 bases, with 6 bases lying between them. CDR3 length: 13 amino acids. The CDR3 nucleotides are TGTGCCAGCAGGACTGATAGCAATCAGCCCCAGCATTTT. It specifies CASRTDSNQPQHF. Together with reference TRBV28 and TRBJ1-5, the CDR3 gives the full variable domain: DVKVTQSSRYLVKRTGEKVFLECVQDMDHENMFWYRQDPGLGLRLIYFSYDVKMKEKGDIPEGYSVSREKKERFSLILESASTNQTSMYLCASRTDSNQPQHFGDGTRLSIL.

This clone appeared once. The genes are TRBV10-2 and TRBJ1-4, with TRBD1 matching over 8 bases. Losses at the gene ends were 9 bases for V and 3 bases for J; bases not matched to a gene: 9. This CDR3 comprises 15 residues. Germline assignment: CDR1 WSHSY and CDR2 SAAADI. The CDR3 region is CASRPGQAANEKLFF. Here the CDR3 DNA reads TGCGCCAGTCGACCGGGACAGGCAGCTAATGAAAAACTGTTTTTT.

The chain carries TRBV29-1 and TRBJ1-2, with a tentative D call TRBD1 (5 bases). Trimming removed 5 bases from V and 3 bases from J, with 13 bases in between. Germline CDR1 SQVTM, CDR2 ANQGSEA. The CDR3 consists of 13 residues. CDR3 sequence (DNA): TGCAGCGTTCATCAGGGTTTTGACTATGGCTACACCTTC. Residues: CSVHQGFDYGYTF.

The V and J genes are TRBV5-1 and TRBJ1-1; 7 nucleotides align to TRBD1. Trimming removed 3 bases from V and 3 bases from J; junction bases left unmatched: 5. The CDR3 is 14 residues long. Germline-derived CDR1 and CDR2 are SGHRS and YFSETQ. CDR3 nucleotide sequence: TGCGCCAGCAGCTCACAGGGGCAAGACACTGAAGCTTTCTTT. This translates into CASSSQGQDTEAFF.

The chain combines TRBV5-4 with TRBJ1-6; no reliable D call. The CDR3 consists of 15 residues. Germline loops: CDR1 SGHNT, CDR2 YYREEE (reference sequence). V gave up 1 base and J gave up 7 bases, with 12 bases separating them. CDR3 DNA sequence: TGTGCCAGCAGCTTGAGGGAAGGACTCAATTCACCCCTCCACTTT. It encodes CASSLREGLNSPLHF.

V usage is TRBV24-1 and J usage is TRBJ2-5; D uncertain. The CDR3 covers 12 residues. The germline gives CDR1 KGHDR, CDR2 SFDVKD. Trimming shortened V by 3 bases and J by 5 bases, and 6 bases separated the two germline ends. CDR3 sequence (DNA): TGTGCCACCAGTGATCCCTTTGAGACCCAGTACTTC. Its protein product is CATSDPFETQYF.

DNA of the CDR3: TGTGCCAGCAGCTTATTAGGAACAGTCGGTGGCTACACCTTC. Translated, it gives CASSLLGTVGGYTF. The chain recombines TRBV7-3 with TRBJ1-2, with D hard to call. Trimming removed 2 bases at V and 7 bases at J, with 14 bases between. The CDR3 loop spans 14 amino acids. The V gene's germline CDR1 is SGHTA and CDR2 FQGTGA.

V gene TRBV27 combines with J gene TRBJ1-2, with 9 positions matching TRBD1. The CDR3 loop spans 17 amino acids. The germline V gene has CDR1 MNHEY and CDR2 SMNVEV (reference sequence). V lost 0 bases, J lost 5 bases, and 10 bases stayed unmatched. The CDR3 region has the DNA TGTGCCAGCAGTTTATCGTACAGGGGGCGTGCGTCGTATGGCTACACCTTC. This translates into CASSLSYRGRASYGYTF.

This chain connects TRBV2 to TRBJ2-5; 10 nucleotides match TRBD2. Unmatched junction bases numbered 7, after V lost 4 bases and J lost 5 bases. The CDR3 covers 15 residues. CDR1 is SNHLY and CDR2 is FYNNEI in the germline V gene. The CDR3 protein is CASSALAGGGETQYF. CDR3 DNA sequence: TGTGCCAGCAGTGCGTTAGCGGGGGGCGGGGAGACCCAGTACTTC.

The chain joins TRBV5-1 to TRBJ2-3; 12 nucleotides align to TRBD2. The CDR3 extends over 18 amino acids. CDR1 is SGHRS and CDR2 is YFSETQ in the germline V gene. Trimming cost V 1 base and J 4 bases; bases outside gene matches: 10. The CDR3 DNA follows: TGCGCCAGCAGCTTGTTGGCTAGCGGGGGGGCCTTGGCAGATACGCAGTATTTT. Translating gives CASSLLASGGALADTQYF.

This clone was found a few times. This chain joins TRBV9 and TRBJ2-3; TRBD1 aligns across 7 bases. J gave up 3 bases and V 2 bases, and 6 bases lay outside the gene matches. CDR1 and CDR2 from the germline V gene are SGDLS and YYNGEE. This CDR3 has 15 residues. The CDR3 nucleotides read TGTGCCAGCAGCGTCTACAGGGGTTGGACAGATACGCAGTATTTT. Its protein product is CASSVYRGWTDTQYF.

The chain combines TRBV6-2 or TRBV6-3 with TRBJ2-1, with 11 positions matching TRBD2. The CDR3 runs 16 residues. V was clipped by 2 bases and J by 7 bases; unmatched bases: 7. CDR1 and CDR2 from the germline V gene are MNHEY and SVGEGT. The chain's CDR3 is CASSYRGLAGPNEQFF. The CDR3 DNA sequence: TGTGCCAGCAGTTACCGAGGACTAGCGGGCCCTAATGAGCAGTTCTTC.

The chain recombines TRBV19 with TRBJ1-4; D is unresolved. CDR1 and CDR2 (germline): LNHDA, SQIVND (reference sequence). The CDR3 consists of 12 residues. Trimming removed 6 bases at V and 10 bases at J, with 12 bases between. CDR3 bases: TGTGCCAGTAGAGAGAGCGCGGGAAAACTGTTTTTT. This sequence encodes CASRESAGKLFF.

The CDR3 sequence: CASRPAGVSETQYF. In DNA, the CDR3 is TGTGCCAGCAGACCAGCGGGAGTATCAGAGACCCAGTACTTC. This chain uses TRBV6-5 with TRBJ2-5, with 8 bases fitting TRBD2. The J segment lost 4 bases and the V segment lost 6 bases, leaving 7 bases of the junction unmatched. Germline CDR1 MNHEY, CDR2 SVGAGI. The CDR3 runs to 14 residues.

CDR3 coding DNA: TGTGCCAGCAGCCAGGACTCTTTATTACGGGGGGCCCGCACAGATACGCAGTATTTT. Its translation is CASSQDSLLRGARTDTQYF. The V call is TRBV4-2, the J call TRBJ2-3; D may be TRBD2 (7 bases). CDR1 is LGHNA, CDR2 YNFKEQ, per germline. CDR3 length: 19 amino acids. V was pared by 3 bases and J by 1 base, with 23 bases between.

V is TRBV6-5 and J is TRBJ1-6; perhaps TRBD1 as D (5 bases). The V gene's germline CDR1 is MNHEY and CDR2 SVGAGI. The CDR3 is 14 residues long. V dropped 0 bases and J dropped 13 bases, with 13 bases sitting between them. The CDR3 sequence is CASSYSRGGVPLHF. The DNA for the CDR3 is TGTGCCAGCAGTTACTCGAGAGGAGGGGTGCCCCTCCACTTT.

Here the CDR3 DNA reads TGTGCCAGTAGTATAAGGACAGGGGTGCCCTACGAGCAGTACTTC. Its translation: CASSIRTGVPYEQYF. The rearrangement joins TRBV19 to TRBJ2-7, with TRBD1 matching over 9 bases. Germline V lookup: CDR1 LNHDA, CDR2 SQIVND (reference sequence). This CDR3 is 15 amino acids long. Losses at the gene ends were 2 bases for V and 2 bases for J; bases not matched to a gene: 4.

The chain joins TRBV28 to TRBJ1-5; 11 bases are a match to TRBD1. This CDR3 is built from 17 residues. The germline V gene encodes CDR1 MDHEN and CDR2 SYDVKM. V was pared by 7 bases and J by 1 base, with 9 bases of the junction left unmatched. The CDR3 loop reads CASKDRGLRWSNQPQHF. DNA for the CDR3: TGTGCCAGCAAGGACAGGGGGCTACGGTGGAGCAATCAGCCCCAGCATTTT.

This chain connects TRBV9 to TRBJ2-5, with 13 bases that match TRBD2. Germline-derived CDR1 and CDR2 are SGDLS and YYNGEE. The CDR3 loop spans 16 amino acids. The V segment lost 1 base and the J segment 4 bases; nucleotides outside the gene matches: 4. The CDR3, as DNA: TGTGCCAGCAGCGTAAGGACTAGCGGGAGTGGAGAGACCCAGTACTTC. Its translation: CASSVRTSGSGETQYF.

The chain combines TRBV2 with TRBJ2-2, with 8 bases identical to TRBD2. From germline, CDR1 is SNHLY and CDR2 FYNNEI. CDR3 length equals 14 residues. Trimming removed 8 bases from V and 6 bases from J; junction bases left unmatched: 8. As DNA, the CDR3 is TGTGCCAGCTTAGGGACTAGGGGTCCCGGGGAGCTGTTTTTT. Protein product: CASLGTRGPGELFF.

The rearrangement links TRBV2 to TRBJ1-2; 7 nucleotides match TRBD1. CDR1 and CDR2 (germline): SNHLY, FYNNEI. V shed 3 bases, J shed 5 bases, and the junction held 6 bases outside the gene matches. This CDR3 region has 14 residues. The CDR3 nucleotides are TGTGCCAGCAGTGAGTACAGGGGAACTTATGGCTACACCTTC. Its translation is CASSEYRGTYGYTF.

The V and J genes are TRBV10-3 and TRBJ2-5; 8 nucleotides match TRBD2. The germline V gene encodes CDR1 ENHRY and CDR2 SYGVKD. V lost 2 bases and J lost 4; bases outside the gene matches: 3. This CDR3 comprises 14 residues. The CDR3 loop reads CAISERGGRETQYF. Here the CDR3 DNA reads TGTGCCATCAGTGAGCGGGGGGGACGAGAGACCCAGTACTTC.

The table lists this clone with a count of one. This chain uses TRBV7-3 with TRBJ1-1; 7 nucleotides agree with TRBD1. Germline V gene data show CDR1 as SGHTA and CDR2 as FQGTGA. This CDR3 contains 14 residues. J gave up 4 bases and V 2 bases, and 4 bases lay outside the gene matches. CDR3 protein: CASSLARQGTEAFF. The CDR3 coding sequence is TGTGCCAGCAGCTTAGCCCGACAGGGCACTGAAGCTTTCTTT.

V and J are TRBV19 and TRBJ1-5; 9 bases agree with TRBD1. Germline trimming cut 8 bases from V and 10 bases from J; bases unmatched to any gene: 9. The germline V gene has CDR1 LNHDA and CDR2 SQIVND (reference sequence). The CDR3 covers 13 residues. CDR3 bases: TGTGCCAGTGCAGGACAGGGGCCTGCTCCCCAGCATTTT. Amino acids: CASAGQGPAPQHF.

The V call is TRBV2, the J call TRBJ1-5; D call uncertain. Trimming took off 5 bases at V and 0 bases at J, with 11 bases between the two ends. CDR3 size: 15 residues. In germline, CDR1 is SNHLY, CDR2 FYNNEI. CDR3 coding DNA: TGTGCCAGCAGTTACTACGAGGATAGCAATCAGCCCCAGCATTTT. Its translation: CASSYYEDSNQPQHF.